Sequencing of this T cell receptor beta chain was carried out in a study of molecular identifiers for immune sequencing clone quantification. Overall study context: Replicate experiments took RNA from about 20,000 or 100,000 naive CD8 cells, divided it five ways and sequenced four.

This clonotype was picked up many times. CDR1 and CDR2 from the germline V gene are SGHRS and YFSETQ. V lost 2 bases to trimming and J lost 0 bases, with 12 bases between them. CDR3 length: 16 residues. MiXCR, run by TCRdb on the PCR reads, gives a single entry per CDR3 protein. The sample gives over 60,000 distinct CDR3 sequences, around a fifth of which show up once; approximately 1.5% is in the top ten. The chain employs TRBV5-1 and TRBJ2-1, with D hard to call. This sequence originates from a human donor in good health. Some libraries in this study had Jurkat cell RNA spiked in. The sample taken for sequencing was naive CD8+ T cells from blood, with Jurkat cell RNA spiked in. The subset was: FACS-sorted CD8+CD4-CCR7+CD45RA+ naive T cells. Here the CDR3 reads CASSFPRSSSYNEQFF. The DNA of the CDR3 is TGCGCCAGCAGCTTCCCTCGTTCTAGCTCCTACAATGAGCAGTTCTTC.